The 9 T cell receptor beta chains in this list originate from one sample, sequenced in a study of T cells in Graves' hyperthyroidism and ophthalmopathy. RNA transcripts were the template for amplifying TCR beta CDR3 regions. A set of HTBI primers served as the primers for a first-round RT-PCR of the TCR CDR3. Via MiXCR, TCRdb re-called the multiplex PCR reads, giving one row per CDR3 protein. The sample consists of a few hundred thousand distinct CDR3 sequences, about 13% of them appearing once. The sequencing input was blood. The receptors stem from a woman younger than 30 with Graves' hyperthyroidism.

The rearrangement uses TRBV6-1 and TRBJ1-1; D is undetermined. The CDR3 sequence is 15 residues long. V was pared by 6 bases and J by 0 bases, with 14 bases between. Germline V gene data show CDR1 as MNHNS and CDR2 as SASEGT. DNA for the CDR3: TGTGCCAGCAGCCCCCGAGGTGTGCTGAACACTGAAGCTTTCTTT. As protein: CASSPRGVLNTEAFF.

This clonotype was recorded at least ten times. The chain is built from TRBV13 and TRBJ1-1, with D possibly being TRBD1 (6 bases). Germline lookup yields CDR1 PRHDT and CDR2 FYEKMQ (reference sequence). This CDR3 has 14 amino acids. V lost 5 bases, J lost 5 bases, and 15 bases lay in between. The CDR3 region has the DNA TGTGCCAGCAGCCTCAACAGGGTGCGGACTGAAGCTTTCTTT. Translated, it gives CASSLNRVRTEAFF.

DNA for the CDR3: TGCGCCAGCAGCCAAGATCTTCGCCAGAACTATGGCTACACCTTC. Protein sequence: CASSQDLRQNYGYTF. The chain combines TRBV4-1 with TRBJ1-2; D is uncertain. V shed 0 bases and J shed 2 bases, with 10 bases lying between them. The CDR3 runs 15 residues. Germline V CDR1 and CDR2: MGHRA, YSYEKL.

The rearrangement links TRBV12-3 or TRBV12-4 to TRBJ2-2, with a possible D match to TRBD2 (6 bases). The CDR3 is 16 residues long. The V end was cut by 2 bases, the J end by 2 bases, with 12 bases between. The CDR3 spells CASSLRGGLNTGELFF. DNA of the CDR3: TGTGCCAGCAGTTTAAGGGGAGGACTTAACACCGGGGAGCTGTTTTTT.

This clonotype was seen repeatedly, ten times or more. The rearrangement links TRBV3-1 to TRBJ1-4, with D possibly being TRBD1 (5 bases). This CDR3 spans 16 amino acids. CDR1 and CDR2 (germline): LGHDT, YNNKEL (reference sequence). Trimming took 2 bases from V and 0 from J, leaving 10 bases between them. This CDR3 reads CASSQFGAATNEKLFF. The CDR3 region has the DNA TGTGCCAGCAGCCAATTTGGGGCGGCAACTAATGAAAAACTGTTTTTT.

This clonotype has more than one count but fewer than ten. This chain uses TRBV6-1 with TRBJ1-4; TRBD1 might be the D (6 bases). The CDR3 is 14 amino acids. The germline V and J ends were trimmed by 8 bases and 0 bases, with 10 bases remaining between them. The germline V gene encodes CDR1 MNHNS and CDR2 SASEGT. The DNA for the CDR3 is TGTGCCAGCCTGGACAGAGCAACTAATGAAAAACTGTTTTTT. Encoded protein: CASLDRATNEKLFF.

This clonotype was seen repeatedly, ten times or more. The rearrangement joins TRBV2 to TRBJ2-7; D might be TRBD1 (5 bases). Germline CDR1 reads SNHLY; CDR2 reads FYNNEI. The V end lost 9 bases, the J end lost 2 bases, and 14 bases lay between the germline ends. The CDR3 has 13 residues. CDR3 amino acids: CARQVAKTYEQYF. The CDR3 nucleotides are TGTGCCAGACAGGTAGCCAAGACCTACGAGCAGTACTTC. Complete variable domain (other parts from reference TRBV2 and TRBJ2-7): EPEVTQTPSHQVTQMGQEVILRCVPISNHLYFYWYRQILGQKVEFLVSFYNNEISEKSEIFDDQFSVERPDGSNFTLKIRSTKLEDSAMYFCARQVAKTYEQYFGPGTRLTVT.

The sample holds many counts of this clonotype. The CDR3 region is CASSLSGNEQYF. In DNA, the CDR3 is TGTGCCAGCAGTTTATCTGGGAACGAGCAGTACTTC. V is TRBV27 and J is TRBJ2-7; D gene uncertain. The V end lost 0 bases, the J end lost 5 bases, and 5 bases lay between the germline ends. Germline values: CDR1 MNHEY, CDR2 SMNVEV (reference sequence). This CDR3 region has 12 residues.

J is TRBJ1-5 and V is TRBV5-8; perhaps TRBD1 as D (6 bases). V shed 2 bases and J shed 4 bases, with 16 bases lying between them. The CDR3 sequence is 16 residues long. The germline CDR1 and CDR2 sequences are SGHTS and YDEGEE. In nucleotides, the CDR3 is TGTGCCAGCAGCTTAATGGGGGGGGGCGGTAATCAGCCCCAGCATTTT. Translation: CASSLMGGGGNQPQHF.